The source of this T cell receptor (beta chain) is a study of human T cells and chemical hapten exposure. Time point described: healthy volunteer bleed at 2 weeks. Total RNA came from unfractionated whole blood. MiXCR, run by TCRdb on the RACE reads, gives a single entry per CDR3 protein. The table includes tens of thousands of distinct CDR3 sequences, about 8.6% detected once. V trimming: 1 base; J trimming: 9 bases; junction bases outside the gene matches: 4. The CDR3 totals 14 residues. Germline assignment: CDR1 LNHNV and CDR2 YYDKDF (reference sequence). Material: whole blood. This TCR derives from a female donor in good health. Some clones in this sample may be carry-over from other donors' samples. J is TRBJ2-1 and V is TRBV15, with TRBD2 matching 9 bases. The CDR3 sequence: CATSRGGRAAEQFF. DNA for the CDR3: TGTGCCACCAGCAGAGGCGGGAGGGCCGCTGAGCAGTTCTTC.